The rows below give T cell receptor beta chains drawn from one sample of a study of OX40 agonist ivuxolimab in advanced cancers. The protocol was immunoSEQ multiplex PCR, while the TCRdb copy is restricted to in-frame clones and leaves out a portion. The data show about 37,000 clones, with approximately 86% seen just once and less than 45% held by the top ten. The starting material was CD4+ or CD8+ T cells sorted from blood, obtained in a trial of the OX40 agonist ivuxolimab. Every receptor here comes from an adult with an advanced solid tumor such as melanoma, head and neck, liver or kidney cancer. The CDR3 runs from the conserved cysteine through the conserved F or W. Clone size is not always given. Where it is, it says once, few, many or a class for expanded clones.

>TRBV5-1|-|TRBJ1-1
CACRESVVNTEAFF
>TRBV28|-|TRBJ2-4
CASQNAGAGAKNIQYF
>TRBV21-1|-|TRBJ1-1
CASSKVRLAFF
>TRBV7-9|-|TRBJ2-1
CASTLRVMGTTSYNEQFF
>TRBV5-4|-|TRBJ2-2
CASSFGGSYTGELFF
>TRBV5-1|-|TRBJ2-2
CASSLGLATGELFF
>TRBV7-6|-|TRBJ2-1
CASSSRGISYNEQFF
>TRBV6-6|-|TRBJ1-1
CASSYSGQRGDEAFF
>TRBV9|-|TRBJ2-7
CASSPGLADSYEQYF
>TRBV28|-|TRBJ2-3
CASSSGVDTQYF
>TRBV30|-|TRBJ1-4
CAWSDQIGTGSEKLFF
>TRBV19|-|TRBJ1-5
CASSRTGGPNQPQHF
>TRBV2|-|TRBJ1-3
CASSNGQSGNTIYF
>TRBV9|-|TRBJ2-3
CASSKSGRGTDTQYF
>TRBV5-1|-|TRBJ1-4
CASSQEATNEKLFF
>TRBV5-6|-|TRBJ1-2
CASSLQGLRGDGYTF
>TRBV28|-|TRBJ1-1
CASSLPDRGNTEAFF
>TRBV9|-|TRBJ1-1
CASSVGRENTEAFF
>TRBV6-4|-|TRBJ2-4
CASSSGQGGENIQYF
>TRBV7-9|-|TRBJ2-5
CASSHPRDQETQYF
>TRBV7-9|-|TRBJ2-3
CASNEGLAGPDTQYF
>TRBV19|-|TRBJ2-1
CASSRTGSSYNEQFF
>TRBV9|once|TRBJ2-1
CASSLIQGGGNEQFF
>TRBV9|-|TRBJ2-1
CASSVGGRDRGEQFF
>TRBV7-2|few|TRBJ1-5
CASSPWTGGSNQPQHF
>TRBV2|-|TRBJ1-5
CASRGGGARNQPQHF
>TRBV25-1|-|TRBJ1-3
CASSASGTGRLSGNTIYF
>TRBV30|few|TRBJ1-5
CAWSVGQANQPQHF
>TRBV2|large|TRBJ2-1
CASTRDTTYNEQFF
>TRBV21-1|once|TRBJ1-3
CASSKSPGRLVSGNTIYF